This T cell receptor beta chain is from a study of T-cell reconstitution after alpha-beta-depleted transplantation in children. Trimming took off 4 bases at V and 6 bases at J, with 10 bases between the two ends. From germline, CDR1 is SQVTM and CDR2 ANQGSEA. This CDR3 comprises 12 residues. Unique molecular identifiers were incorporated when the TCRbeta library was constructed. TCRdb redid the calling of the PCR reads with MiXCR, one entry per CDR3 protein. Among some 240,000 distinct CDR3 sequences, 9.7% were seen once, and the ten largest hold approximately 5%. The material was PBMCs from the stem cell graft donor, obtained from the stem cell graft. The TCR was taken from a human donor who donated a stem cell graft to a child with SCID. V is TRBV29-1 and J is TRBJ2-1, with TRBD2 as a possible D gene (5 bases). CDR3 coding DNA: TGCAGCGTTGCTGAACGGGGCAATGAGCAGTTCTTC. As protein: CSVAERGNEQFF.